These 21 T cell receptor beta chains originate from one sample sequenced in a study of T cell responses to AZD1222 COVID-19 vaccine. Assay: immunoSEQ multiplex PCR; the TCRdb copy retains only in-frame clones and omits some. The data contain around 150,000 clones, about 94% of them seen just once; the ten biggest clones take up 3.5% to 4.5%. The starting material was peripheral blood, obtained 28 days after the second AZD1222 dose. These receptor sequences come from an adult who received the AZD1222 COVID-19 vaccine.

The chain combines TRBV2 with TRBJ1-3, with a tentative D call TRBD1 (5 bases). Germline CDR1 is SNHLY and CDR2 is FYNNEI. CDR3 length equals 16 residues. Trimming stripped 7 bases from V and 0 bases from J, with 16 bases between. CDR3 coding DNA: TGTGCCAGCACCCAGGGAGGGCCGAACTCTGGAAACACCATATATTTT. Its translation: CASTQGGPNSGNTIYF. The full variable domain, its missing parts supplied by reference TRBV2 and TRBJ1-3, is EPEVTQTPSHQVTQMGQEVILRCVPISNHLYFYWYRQILGQKVEFLVSFYNNEISEKSEIFDDQFSVERPDGSNFTLKIRSTKLEDSAMYFCASTQGGPNSGNTIYFGEGSWLTVV.

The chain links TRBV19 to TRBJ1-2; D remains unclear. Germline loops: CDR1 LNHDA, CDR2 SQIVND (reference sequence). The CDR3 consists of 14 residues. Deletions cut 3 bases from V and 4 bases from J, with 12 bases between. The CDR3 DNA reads TGTGCCAGTAGTATGGAAGTTTTGGGCTATGGCTACACCTTC. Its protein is CASSMEVLGYGYTF. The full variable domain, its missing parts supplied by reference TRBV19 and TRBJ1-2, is DGGITQSPKYLFRKEGQNVTLSCEQNLNHDAMYWYRQDPGQGLRLIYYSQIVNDFQKGDIAEGYSVSREKKESFPLTVTSAQKNPTAFYLCASSMEVLGYGYTFGSGTRLTVV.

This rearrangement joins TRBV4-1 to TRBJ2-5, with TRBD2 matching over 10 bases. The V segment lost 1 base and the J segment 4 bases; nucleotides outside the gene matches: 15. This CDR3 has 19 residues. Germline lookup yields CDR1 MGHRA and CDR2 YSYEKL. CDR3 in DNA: TGCGCCAGCAGCCAAGGCAGCGGTCTAGCGGGAGAGGTGCGAGAGACCCAGTACTTC. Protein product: CASSQGSGLAGEVRETQYF.

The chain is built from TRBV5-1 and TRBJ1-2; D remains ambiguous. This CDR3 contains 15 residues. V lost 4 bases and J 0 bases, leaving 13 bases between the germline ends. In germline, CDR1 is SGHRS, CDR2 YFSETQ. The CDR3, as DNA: TGCGCCAGCAGCCCGGAGGGCAGTACTAACTATGGCTACACCTTC. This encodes CASSPEGSTNYGYTF.

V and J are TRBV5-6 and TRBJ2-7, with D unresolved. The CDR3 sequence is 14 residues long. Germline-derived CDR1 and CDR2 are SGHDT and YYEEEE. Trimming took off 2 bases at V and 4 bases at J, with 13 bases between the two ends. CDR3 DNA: TGTGCCAGCAGCTTACTACAGTATGAATACGAGCAGTACTTC. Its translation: CASSLLQYEYEQYF.

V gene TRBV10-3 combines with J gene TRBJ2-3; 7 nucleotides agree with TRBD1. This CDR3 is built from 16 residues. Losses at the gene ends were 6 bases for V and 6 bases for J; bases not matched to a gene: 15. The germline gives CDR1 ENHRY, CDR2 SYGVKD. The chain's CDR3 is CAIRLPSLQGLDTQYF. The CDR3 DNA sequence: TGTGCCATCAGGCTCCCAAGTTTACAGGGGTTGGATACGCAGTATTTT.

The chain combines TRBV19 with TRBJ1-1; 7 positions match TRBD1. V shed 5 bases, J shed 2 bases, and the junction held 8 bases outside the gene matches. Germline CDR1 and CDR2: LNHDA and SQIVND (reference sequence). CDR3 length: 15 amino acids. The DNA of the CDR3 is TGTGCCAGTAGTCTTAGACAGGGTCGTAACACTGAAGCTTTCTTT. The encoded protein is CASSLRQGRNTEAFF.

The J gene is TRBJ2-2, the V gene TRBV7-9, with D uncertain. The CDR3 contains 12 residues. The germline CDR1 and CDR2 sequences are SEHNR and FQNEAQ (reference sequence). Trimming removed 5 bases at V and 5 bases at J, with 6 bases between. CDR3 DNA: TGTGCCAGCAGCGCATCAACCGGGGAGCTGTTTTTT. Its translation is CASSASTGELFF.

The CDR3 DNA follows: TGTGCCAGCAGGGTTAACAGGGGAGAGACTGAAGCTTTCTTT. Its protein is CASRVNRGETEAFF. This chain links TRBV27 with TRBJ1-1; 7 bases agree with TRBD1. Per germline, CDR1 MNHEY and CDR2 SMNVEV (reference sequence). The CDR3 loop spans 14 amino acids. V gave up 6 bases and J gave up 5 bases; unmatched junction bases: 9.

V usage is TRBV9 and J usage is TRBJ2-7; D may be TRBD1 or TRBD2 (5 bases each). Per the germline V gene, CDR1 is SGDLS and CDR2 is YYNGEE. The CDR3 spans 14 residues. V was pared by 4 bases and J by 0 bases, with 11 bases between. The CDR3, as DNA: TGTGCCAGCAGCCGAGACGGGACCTCCTACGAGCAGTACTTC. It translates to CASSRDGTSYEQYF.

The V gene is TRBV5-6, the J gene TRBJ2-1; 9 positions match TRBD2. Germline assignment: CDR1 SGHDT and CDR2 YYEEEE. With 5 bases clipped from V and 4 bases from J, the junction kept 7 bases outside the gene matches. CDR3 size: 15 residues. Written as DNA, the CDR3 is TGTGCCAGCAGACCCGGGCTAGCGGGATACAATGAGCAGTTCTTC. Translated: CASRPGLAGYNEQFF.

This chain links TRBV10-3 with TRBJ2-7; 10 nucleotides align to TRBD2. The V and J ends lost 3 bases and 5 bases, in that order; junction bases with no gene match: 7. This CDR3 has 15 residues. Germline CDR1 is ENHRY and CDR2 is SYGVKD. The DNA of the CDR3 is TGTGCCATCAGTGACATGCTAGCGGGAGTGAACGAGCAGTACTTC. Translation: CAISDMLAGVNEQYF.

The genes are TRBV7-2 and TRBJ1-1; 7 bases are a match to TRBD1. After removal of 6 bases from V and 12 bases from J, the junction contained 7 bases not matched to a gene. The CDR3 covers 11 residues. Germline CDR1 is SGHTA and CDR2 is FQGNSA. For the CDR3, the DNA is TGTGCCAGCAGGTATGACAGGGAAACTTTCTTT. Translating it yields CASRYDRETFF.

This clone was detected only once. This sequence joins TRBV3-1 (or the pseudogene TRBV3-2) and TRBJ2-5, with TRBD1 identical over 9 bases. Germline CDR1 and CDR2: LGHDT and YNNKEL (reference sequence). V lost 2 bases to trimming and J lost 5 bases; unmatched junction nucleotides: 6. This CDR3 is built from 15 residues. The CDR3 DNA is TGTGCCAGCAGCCAACCGACAGGGGGTGGTGAGACCCAGTACTTC. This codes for CASSQPTGGGETQYF.

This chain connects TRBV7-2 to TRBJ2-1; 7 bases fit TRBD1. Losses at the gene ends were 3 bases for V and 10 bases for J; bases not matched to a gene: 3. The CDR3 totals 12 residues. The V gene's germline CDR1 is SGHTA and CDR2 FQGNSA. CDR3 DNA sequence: TGTGCCAGCAGCTTCGTGGACAGGGAGCAGTTCTTC. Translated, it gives CASSFVDREQFF.

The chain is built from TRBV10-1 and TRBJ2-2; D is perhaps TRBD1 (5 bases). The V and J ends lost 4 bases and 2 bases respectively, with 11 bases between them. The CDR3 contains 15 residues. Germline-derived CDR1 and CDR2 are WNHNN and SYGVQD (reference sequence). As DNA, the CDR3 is TGCGCCAGCAGTGGTGGGCAGGGAAACACCGGGGAGCTGTTTTTT. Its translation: CASSGGQGNTGELFF.

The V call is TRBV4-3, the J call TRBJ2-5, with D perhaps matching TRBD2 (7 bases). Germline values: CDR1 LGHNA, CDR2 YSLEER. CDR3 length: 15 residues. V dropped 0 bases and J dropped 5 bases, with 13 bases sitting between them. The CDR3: CASSQEAGRGETQYF. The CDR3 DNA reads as TGCGCCAGCAGCCAAGAAGCGGGAAGGGGGGAGACCCAGTACTTC.

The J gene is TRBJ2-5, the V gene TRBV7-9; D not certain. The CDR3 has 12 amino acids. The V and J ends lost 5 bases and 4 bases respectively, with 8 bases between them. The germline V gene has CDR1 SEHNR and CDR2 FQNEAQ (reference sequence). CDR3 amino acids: CASSPRAETQYF. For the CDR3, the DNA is TGTGCCAGCAGCCCCCGCGCAGAGACCCAGTACTTC.

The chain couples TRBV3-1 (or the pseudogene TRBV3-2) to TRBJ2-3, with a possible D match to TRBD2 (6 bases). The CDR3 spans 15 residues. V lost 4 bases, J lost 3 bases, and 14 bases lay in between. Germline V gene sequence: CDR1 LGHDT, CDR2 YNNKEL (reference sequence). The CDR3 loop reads CASSPAGSQTDTQYF. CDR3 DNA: TGTGCCAGCAGCCCGGCGGGAAGTCAGACAGATACGCAGTATTTT.

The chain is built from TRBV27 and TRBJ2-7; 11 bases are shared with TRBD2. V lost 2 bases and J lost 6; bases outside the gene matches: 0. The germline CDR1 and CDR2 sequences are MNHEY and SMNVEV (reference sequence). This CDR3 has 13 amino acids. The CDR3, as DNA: TGTGCCAGCAGTTTACTAGCGGGAGGCGAGCAGTACTTC. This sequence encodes CASSLLAGGEQYF.

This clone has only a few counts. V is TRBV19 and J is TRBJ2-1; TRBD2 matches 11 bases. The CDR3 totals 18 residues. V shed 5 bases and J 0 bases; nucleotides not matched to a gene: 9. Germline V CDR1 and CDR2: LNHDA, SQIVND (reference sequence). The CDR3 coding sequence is TGTGCCAGTAGTGACGGACTAGCGGGCCTAAGCTCCTACAATGAGCAGTTCTTC. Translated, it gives CASSDGLAGLSSYNEQFF.